This T cell receptor beta chain was captured by sequencing in a study of a mutant IDH1 vaccine in newly diagnosed glioma. Study-wide points: Immune responses induced by the vaccine were seen in roughly 93% of patients, spanning multiple MHC alleles.

V shed 5 bases and J shed 4 bases, with 8 bases lying between them. Germline V CDR1 and CDR2: SQVTM, ANQGSEA. The CDR3 sequence is 11 residues long. The repertoire was sequenced with immunoSEQ multiplex PCR; TCRdb's copy has only in-frame clones and lacks some. The data show over 45,000 clones, 75% to 95% seen once. Concerning this clone itself: Its target is unknown.

The sample's time point: baseline, week 1 (first vaccination visit). The treatment was: pre-vaccination baseline after standard-of-care therapy. The TCR sequence derives from a man in his forties or fifties with glioma. The sample consisted of PBMCs, taken from a glioma patient treated with radiotherapy, temozolomide or both. The chain carries TRBV29-1 and TRBJ1-2; D gene ambiguous. The chain's CDR3 is CSVRGFYGYTF. CDR3 coding DNA: TGCAGCGTTCGAGGTTTCTATGGCTACACCTTC. Drawing the rest from reference TRBV29-1 and TRBJ1-2, the complete variable domain is SAVISQKPSRDICQRGTSLTIQCQVDSQVTMMFWYRQQPGQSLTLIATANQGSEATYESGFVIDKFPISRPNLTFSTLTVSNMSPEDSSIYLCSVRGFYGYTFGSGTRLTVV.